A single sample is the source of the 21 T cell receptor beta chains below, sequenced in a study of spatial heterogeneity in lung cancer. Sample time point: sample taken at primary tumor resection. MiXCR, run by TCRdb on the 5' RACE reads, gives a single entry per CDR3 protein. The data show around 63,000 distinct CDR3 sequences, under 7.5% seen once. The sample was PBMCs, taken at surgery. Every receptor here comes from a female donor with early-stage non-small cell lung cancer.

This clonotype has a count of ten or more. This sequence joins TRBV12-3 or TRBV12-4 and TRBJ1-1; D call uncertain. The CDR3 sequence is 14 residues long. V was shortened by 6 bases and J by 0 bases, with 11 bases between the two germline ends. In DNA, the CDR3 is TGTGCCAGCAGCCTACAGAGCATGAACACTGAAGCTTTCTTT. The encoded protein is CASSLQSMNTEAFF.

The table lists this clonotype with many counts. The rearrangement uses TRBV7-9 and TRBJ2-5, with D perhaps being TRBD1 or TRBD2 (6 bases each). The germline V gene has CDR1 SEHNR and CDR2 FQNEAQ (reference sequence). The CDR3 spans 13 residues. The ends were cut back, 3 bases at V and 5 bases at J, with 10 bases in the middle. The CDR3: CASSFGGPETQYF. DNA for the CDR3: TGTGCCAGCAGCTTTGGGGGGCCTGAGACCCAGTACTTC.

Ten or more counts support this clonotype. The V call is TRBV5-6, the J call TRBJ2-2, with D perhaps being TRBD1 or TRBD2 (5 bases each). This CDR3 region has 15 residues. The germline V and J ends were trimmed by 6 bases and 0 bases, with 12 bases remaining between them. Germline loops: CDR1 SGHDT, CDR2 YYEEEE. This CDR3 is CASTPGATNTGELFF. The CDR3 DNA is TGTGCCAGCACCCCCGGGGCTACGAACACCGGGGAGCTGTTTTTT.

This clonotype came up many times. This sequence joins TRBV28 and TRBJ1-5, with TRBD1 as a possible D gene (5 bases). Trimming stripped 5 bases from V and 3 bases from J, with 14 bases between. This CDR3 has 15 amino acids. CDR1 and CDR2 from the germline V gene are MDHEN and SYDVKM. The CDR3 spells CASSNRPTTNQPQHF. The DNA of the CDR3 is TGTGCCAGCAGTAACAGGCCGACCACCAATCAGCCCCAGCATTTT.

As to this clonotype: This may arise from a read error, as a much more abundant clone is one base away. The CDR3 protein is CASSGQGVLAKNIRYF. The CDR3 bases are TGTGCCAGCAGCGGACAGGGCGTACTAGCCAAAAACATTCGGTACTTC. The chain employs TRBV7-2 and TRBJ2-4, with 8 positions matching TRBD1. Germline assignment: CDR1 SGHTA and CDR2 FQGNSA. CDR3 size: 16 residues. Variable domain in full (rest from reference TRBV7-2 and TRBJ2-4): GAGVSQSPSNKVTEKGKDVELRCDPISGHTALYWYRQSLGQGLEFLIYFQGNSAPDKSGLPSDRFSAERTGGSVSTLTIQRTQQEDSAVYLCASSGQGVLAKNIRYFGAGTRLSVL.

This clonotype came up many times. The CDR3 DNA reads as TGTGCCAGCAGTGGGGCCAGGGGGCCAGATACGCAGTATTTT. Its translation: CASSGARGPDTQYF. The chain links TRBV2 to TRBJ2-3; 8 bases align to TRBD1. The junction had 4 bases not matched to a gene; V was cut back by 4 bases and J by 4 bases. CDR1 is SNHLY and CDR2 is FYNNEI in the germline V gene. The CDR3 extends over 14 amino acids. Full variable domain (remainder filled in from reference TRBV2 and TRBJ2-3): EPEVTQTPSHQVTQMGQEVILRCVPISNHLYFYWYRQILGQKVEFLVSFYNNEISEKSEIFDDQFSVERPDGSNFTLKIRSTKLEDSAMYFCASSGARGPDTQYFGPGTRLTVL.

This clonotype was picked up many times. The J gene is TRBJ1-5, the V gene TRBV2; possibly TRBD1 for D (6 bases). The CDR3 has 14 residues. V lost 6 bases and J 5 bases, leaving 14 bases between the germline ends. Germline CDR1 and CDR2: SNHLY and FYNNEI. CDR3 sequence (DNA): TGTGCCAGCAGGGTGCAGGGGATAGATCAGCCCCAGCATTTT. As protein: CASRVQGIDQPQHF.

This clonotype came up a few times. The chain employs TRBV29-1 and TRBJ2-3; 7 bases line up with TRBD2. The V gene's germline CDR1 is SQVTM and CDR2 ANQGSEA. The CDR3 is 14 amino acids. After removal of 0 bases from V and 2 bases from J, the junction contained 2 bases not matched to a gene. CDR3 protein: CSVEERLATDTQYF. The CDR3 nucleotides read TGCAGCGTTGAAGAGAGACTAGCCACAGATACGCAGTATTTT.

Ten or more counts support this clonotype. The chain employs TRBV28 and TRBJ1-5, with 9 bases matching TRBD1. Germline loops: CDR1 MDHEN, CDR2 SYDVKM. The CDR3 runs to 14 residues. Trimming at V came to 5 bases and at J to 9 bases, leaving 8 bases not matched to a gene. Here the CDR3 reads CASSTTGTGLPQHF. CDR3 coding DNA: TGTGCCAGCAGTACTACCGGGACAGGGCTGCCCCAGCATTTT.

At least ten counts were recorded for this clonotype. The chain combines TRBV29-1 with TRBJ2-7; D perhaps matches TRBD1 (5 bases). Germline-derived CDR1 and CDR2 are SQVTM and ANQGSEA. Trimming removed 1 base at V and 7 bases at J, with 29 bases between. The CDR3 totals 18 residues. The CDR3 DNA reads as TGCAGCGTTGAAGGTCGGCCAGGGCGAGATACCGAACTACGGGAGCAGTACTTC. It yields the protein CSVEGRPGRDTELREQYF.

This clonotype was recorded many times. The genes are TRBV28 and TRBJ2-3, with D perhaps being TRBD1 or TRBD2 (5 bases each). This CDR3 contains 14 residues. V lost 6 bases, J lost 6 bases, and 16 bases lay in between. Germline loops: CDR1 MDHEN, CDR2 SYDVKM. The CDR3 reads CASRPGPPRDTQYF. The CDR3, as DNA: TGTGCCAGCAGACCGGGACCGCCTAGGGATACGCAGTATTTT.

Ten or more counts support this clonotype. V usage is TRBV7-3 and J usage is TRBJ2-1; D possibly uses TRBD1 or TRBD2 (5 bases each). V lost 2 bases, J lost 2 bases, and 10 bases lay in between. The CDR3 extends over 15 amino acids. CDR1 is SGHTA, CDR2 FQGTGA, per germline. The CDR3 DNA sequence: TGTGCCAGCAGCTTAGAAGTGGGACCCTACAATGAGCAGTTCTTC. This codes for CASSLEVGPYNEQFF.

The chain has TRBV3-1 and TRBJ2-5; TRBD2 matches 8 bases. J lost 2 bases, V lost 1 base, and 6 bases had no gene match. The length of the CDR3 is 16 residues. Per germline, CDR1 LGHDT and CDR2 YNNKEL (reference sequence). The DNA of the CDR3 is TGTGCCAGCAGCCAAGGTCTAGCGGGTCTTCAAGAGACCCAGTACTTC. This encodes CASSQGLAGLQETQYF.

V usage is TRBV3-1 and J usage is TRBJ1-1; the D is unclear. The V and J ends lost 0 bases and 5 bases respectively, with 10 bases between them. Per the germline V gene, CDR1 is LGHDT and CDR2 is YNNKEL (reference sequence). The length of the CDR3 is 14 residues. CDR3 in amino acids: CASSQETGRTEAFF. For the CDR3, the DNA is TGTGCCAGCAGCCAAGAGACGGGAAGGACTGAAGCTTTCTTT. The entire variable domain, with the rest obtained from reference TRBV3-1 and TRBJ1-1, is as follows: DTAVSQTPKYLVTQMGNDKSIKCEQNLGHDTMYWYKQDSKKFLKIMFSYNNKELIINETVPNRFSPKSPDKAHLNLHINSLELGDSAVYFCASSQETGRTEAFFGQGTRLTVV.

This clonotype was seen ten or more times. The chain recombines TRBV29-1 with TRBJ1-1; 11 bases match TRBD1. Germline trimming cut 7 bases from V and 6 bases from J; bases unmatched to any gene: 4. CDR3 length: 12 residues. From germline, CDR1 is SQVTM and CDR2 ANQGSEA. This chain's CDR3 is CSARTGGPEAFF. CDR3 in DNA: TGCAGCGCCAGGACAGGGGGCCCTGAAGCTTTCTTT.

This clonotype has at least ten counts. V and J are TRBV12-3 or TRBV12-4 and TRBJ2-5, with 8 positions matching TRBD1. The CDR3 runs to 14 residues. With 5 bases clipped from V and 2 bases from J, the junction kept 4 bases outside the gene matches. CDR3: CASSLRTGQETQYF. CDR3 bases: TGTGCCAGCAGTCTAAGGACAGGGCAAGAGACCCAGTACTTC.

As to this clonotype: A single base separates this from a much larger clone, so it may be a read error. The rearrangement links TRBV29-1 to TRBJ2-7; D not resolved. The CDR3 is 12 amino acids. V lost 4 bases, J lost 6 bases, and 13 bases lay in between. From germline, CDR1 is SQVTM and CDR2 ANQGSEA. CDR3 nucleotides: TGCAGCGTTGGATCTACATGGCGCGAGCAGTACTTC. The encoded protein is CSVGSTWREQYF.

The chain carries TRBV7-2 and TRBJ2-3; TRBD1 matches 8 bases. Germline V CDR1 and CDR2: SGHTA, FQGNSA. CDR3 length: 16 residues. The V segment lost 5 bases and the J segment 1 base; nucleotides outside the gene matches: 8. CDR3 protein: CASSGQTGAGTDTQYF. The CDR3 coding sequence is TGTGCCAGCAGCGGCCAGACAGGGGCCGGCACAGATACGCAGTATTTT.

This clonotype was detected ten times or more. The chain combines TRBV12-3 or TRBV12-4 with TRBJ1-1; maybe TRBD1 (6 bases). Trimming removed 5 bases at V and 10 bases at J, with 11 bases between. The CDR3 is 11 residues long. The CDR3 is CASSRDMVAFF. Here the CDR3 DNA reads TGTGCCAGCAGTCGGGACATGGTAGCTTTCTTT.

This clonotype was seen a few times. The CDR3 loop reads CASSQASGELFF. The DNA of the CDR3 is TGTGCCAGCAGCCAAGCATCCGGGGAGCTGTTTTTT. The chain couples TRBV4-2 to TRBJ2-2; no clear D. Germline lookup yields CDR1 LGHNA and CDR2 YNFKEQ. Trimming took off 1 base at V and 6 bases at J, with 3 bases between the two ends. The CDR3 spans 12 residues.

This clonotype was detected a few times. The J gene is TRBJ1-5, the V gene TRBV20-1; 7 bases are shared with TRBD1. The V segment lost 3 bases and the J segment 7 bases; nucleotides outside the gene matches: 12. Germline CDR1 DFQATT, CDR2 SNEGSKA (reference sequence). This CDR3 has 15 amino acids. The CDR3 loop reads CSASRGIGGGQPQHF. CDR3 DNA: TGCAGTGCTAGCAGGGGGATAGGGGGCGGACAGCCCCAGCATTTT.